This is a list of T cell receptor beta chains from one sample in a study of response to subunit inactivated influenza vaccine. TCRdb reprocessed the RT-PCR reads via MiXCR and lists one record per CDR3 protein. The profile shows hundreds of thousands of distinct CDR3 sequences, about 10% of them singletons. Material: PBMCs from blood, obtained on the day of vaccination. Receptors were obtained from a man over 45 who received an inactivated influenza vaccine. Both conserved end residues are trimmed from each CDR3. Each record gives: CDR3 length, J gene, V gene, clone size, CDR3 protein. Clone sizes are given selectively: once, few, many, or a class where the clone is expanded.

12 | TRBJ2-1 | TRBV20-1 | NA | SARSSGVYNEQF
14 | TRBJ2-7 | TRBV20-1 | few | SARKFRDYPNYEQY
11 | TRBJ2-7 | TRBV3-1 | few | ASSSFGDNEQY
13 | TRBJ2-3 | TRBV6-2/TRBV6-3 | NA | ASSRRGIYTDTQY
12 | TRBJ1-2 | TRBV10-3 | few | AISEVGASYGYT
12 | TRBJ2-7 | TRBV20-1 | NA | SARDFTGGYEQY
12 | TRBJ2-7 | TRBV15 | NA | ATSRDLPAYEQY
14 | TRBJ2-3 | TRBV12-3/TRBV12-4 | NA | ASRDSGVRSTDTQY
13 | TRBJ2-7 | TRBV5-6 | few | ASSPQGLADYEQY
15 | TRBJ1-1 | TRBV21-1 | few | ASSKVAGGKRNTEAF
12 | TRBJ2-2 | TRBV20-1 | NA | SAYGQGRTGELF
13 | TRBJ2-2 | TRBV5-1 | NA | ASSTPGSLTGELF
12 | TRBJ2-3 | TRBV7-8 | many | ASSSLRGPDTQY
12 | TRBJ2-1 | TRBV6-1 | many | ASTADRSYNEQF
13 | TRBJ2-1 | TRBV7-9 | NA | ASSLGPPVNNEQF
15 | TRBJ2-6 | TRBV5-8 | NA | ASSLVLGAAGANVLT
13 | TRBJ2-3 | TRBV4-3 | many | ASSQEQGWTDTQY
12 | TRBJ2-2 | TRBV5-1 | NA | ASGGDTYTGELF
13 | TRBJ2-3 | TRBV7-2 | NA | ASSLVTTSTDTQY
15 | TRBJ2-2 | TRBV7-6 | few | ASSLIDSPSNTGELF
13 | TRBJ2-7 | TRBV4-3 | many | ASSQEGQGRYEQY
15 | TRBJ2-1 | TRBV7-8 | NA | ASSLKPGLSIYNEQF
13 | TRBJ1-2 | TRBV5-5 | few | ASSLEGDGLYGYT
11 | TRBJ2-7 | TRBV5-1 | few | ASSPGPANEQY
16 | TRBJ2-3 | TRBV30 | NA | AWSVLWRLAGETDTQY
14 | TRBJ2-1 | TRBV9 | many | ASSVATSGTYNEQF
13 | TRBJ1-1 | TRBV19 | many | ASSMGSRLGTEAF
13 | TRBJ2-5 | TRBV5-1 | few | ASSQLAGVQETQY
12 | TRBJ1-1 | TRBV7-3 | NA | ASSEGRLNTEAF
13 | TRBJ2-3 | TRBV6-2/TRBV6-3 | NA | ASTPLALGTDTQY
13 | TRBJ2-5 | TRBV20-1 | NA | SASIILGVAETQY
14 | TRBJ2-6 | TRBV30 | NA | AWSPGQGHGANVLT
13 | TRBJ2-5 | TRBV11-2 | NA | ASSLGTVARETQY
12 | TRBJ2-1 | TRBV20-1 | NA | SARSFLSYNEQF
12 | TRBJ1-5 | TRBV6-1 | few | ASSEGYSNQPQH
13 | TRBJ2-7 | TRBV28 | few | ASRPRGLSSYEQY
15 | TRBJ2-4 | TRBV4-2 | once | ASSQDLRELAKNIQY
12 | TRBJ2-1 | TRBV24-1 | many | ATSDFDRSTEQF
14 | TRBJ2-5 | TRBV4-3 | NA | ASSQVGGRRGETQY
13 | TRBJ1-4 | TRBV7-9 | NA | ASSSGQGLNEKLF
12 | TRBJ2-3 | TRBV5-1 | few | ASSPQGSGDTQY
12 | TRBJ2-3 | TRBV28 | many | ACSRDRSTDTQY